Listed below are T cell receptor beta chains from one sample, sequenced in a study of T cell responses to AZD1222 COVID-19 vaccine. Produced via immunoSEQ multiplex PCR; TCRdb's table is partial and in-frame only. Among about 180,000 clones listed, about nine tenths were seen once. The sample here was peripheral blood, taken on day 0 of AZD1222 vaccination. The receptors were sampled from an adult in good health. Each CDR3 is given with its conserved first and last residue. D genes are given only for firm matches. Clone size appears in some rows only: once, few, many, or a class for an expanded clone.

few | NA | TRBJ2-3 | TRBV11-3 | CASSLGRGRPPDTQYF | TGTGCCAGCAGCTTAGGTCGGGGGCGCCCTCCGGATACGCAGTATTTT
few | NA | TRBJ1-1 | TRBV6-5 | CASSLRGRGTEAFF | TGTGCCAGCAGTCTCCGGGGGCGGGGGACTGAAGCTTTCTTT
NA | TRBD1 | TRBJ1-2 | TRBV11-2 | CASSSDRGRRGYTF | TGTGCCAGCAGCTCGGACAGGGGGCGTCGTGGCTACACCTTC
NA | NA | TRBJ1-2 | TRBV6-5 | CASSYSNVYGYTF | TGTGCCAGCAGTTACTCGAACGTCTATGGCTACACCTTC
NA | NA | TRBJ2-1 | TRBV18 | CASSQGQLGSYNEQFF | TGTGCCAGCTCCCAAGGACAGCTCGGCTCCTACAATGAGCAGTTCTTC
NA | TRBD1 | TRBJ2-1 | TRBV7-3 | CASSTKSRGYNEQFF | TGTGCCAGCAGCACAAAATCCAGGGGGTACAATGAGCAGTTCTTC
NA | NA | TRBJ2-2 | TRBV19 | CASSPGRTGELFF | TGTGCCAGTAGTCCAGGGCGCACCGGGGAGCTGTTTTTT
NA | NA | TRBJ2-7 | TRBV11-2 | CASSLTAPTFNEQYF | TGTGCCAGCAGCTTGACAGCTCCTACGTTCAACGAGCAGTACTTC
NA | NA | TRBJ2-3 | TRBV4-2 | CASSLGGQAPDTQYF | TGTGCCAGCAGCCTAGGTGGACAAGCGCCAGATACGCAGTATTTT
few | NA | TRBJ2-3 | TRBV5-5 | CASSPGALPTDTQYF | TGTGCCAGCAGCCCGGGGGCCCTACCGACAGATACGCAGTATTTT
NA | NA | TRBJ2-7 | TRBV15 | CATSRSRHGSYEQYF | TGTGCCACCAGCAGAAGTAGGCACGGATCCTACGAGCAGTACTTC
NA | NA | TRBJ1-1 | TRBV3-1/TRBV3-2 | CASSQANPGAEAFF | TGTGCCAGCAGCCAAGCAAACCCAGGGGCTGAAGCTTTCTTT
NA | NA | TRBJ2-7 | TRBV10-1 | CASSESPYEQYF | TGCGCCAGCAGTGAGTCCCCTTACGAGCAGTACTTC
NA | NA | TRBJ2-7 | TRBV5-6 | CASSAPGGHEQYF | TGTGCCAGCAGCGCGCCGGGGGGCCACGAGCAGTACTTC
NA | NA | TRBJ2-2 | TRBV5-5 | CASSLKNTGELFF | TGTGCCAGCAGCTTGAAGAACACCGGGGAGCTGTTTTTT
NA | TRBD1 | TRBJ2-7 | TRBV30 | CAWSGWGTGSGPDEQYF | TGTGCCTGGAGTGGATGGGGGACAGGGTCAGGTCCTGACGAGCAGTACTTC
once | NA | TRBJ2-3 | TRBV3-1/TRBV3-2 | CASSQDPTGTDTQYF | TGTGCCAGCAGCCAAGATCCAACAGGGACAGATACGCAGTATTTT
NA | TRBD2 | TRBJ2-7 | TRBV3-1/TRBV3-2 | CASSQEAGYEQYF | TGTGCCAGCAGCCAAGAAGCGGGATACGAGCAGTACTTC
once | NA | TRBJ2-2 | TRBV7-3 | CASSPGRRGAYTGELFF | TGTGCCAGCAGCCCAGGCAGGAGGGGGGCGTACACCGGGGAGCTGTTTTTT
NA | NA | TRBJ2-7 | TRBV6-1 | CASSEYPATYEQYF | TGTGCCAGCAGTGAATACCCAGCCACCTACGAGCAGTACTTC
NA | NA | TRBJ1-1 | TRBV19 | CASSRRPDVRNTEAFF | TGTGCCAGTAGCCGACGCCCCGACGTTAGGAACACTGAAGCTTTCTTT
NA | NA | TRBJ2-2 | TRBV14 | CASSPTGTLNTGELFF | TGTGCCAGCAGCCCCACCGGGACACTAAACACCGGGGAGCTGTTTTTT
once | TRBD2 | TRBJ2-3 | TRBV30 | CAWSVLAGNWAHTDTQYF | TGTGCCTGGAGTGTTCTAGCGGGGAATTGGGCTCACACAGATACGCAGTATTTT
NA | TRBD2 | TRBJ2-1 | TRBV24-1 | CATSDPSAGANYNEQFF | TGTGCCACCAGTGATCCCTCAGCGGGGGCCAACTACAATGAGCAGTTCTTC
NA | NA | TRBJ1-1 | TRBV6-4 | CAVPGRPNTEAFF | TGTGCCGTACCGGGACGGCCAAACACTGAAGCTTTCTTT
NA | NA | TRBJ2-2 | TRBV4-2 | CASSQALGQPDETGELFF | TGTGCCAGCAGCCAGGCTCTGGGACAACCCGATGAGACCGGGGAGCTGTTTTTT
NA | TRBD1 | TRBJ1-2 | TRBV19 | CASSRPDRGYGYTF | TGTGCCAGTAGTAGGCCTGACAGGGGCTATGGCTACACCTTC
NA | NA | TRBJ2-7 | TRBV7-3 | CASSSGDNSPYEQYF | TGTGCCAGCAGCTCCGGGGACAACTCACCCTACGAGCAGTACTTC
NA | NA | TRBJ1-4 | TRBV16 | CASSEGRVGEKLFF | TGTGCCAGCAGCGAGGGGCGCGTTGGGGAAAAACTGTTTTTT
NA | TRBD1 | TRBJ1-2 | TRBV3-1/TRBV3-2 | CASSPQTGGANYGYTF | TGTGCCAGCAGCCCGCAAACAGGGGGCGCAAACTATGGCTACACCTTC
NA | NA | TRBJ1-1 | TRBV2 | CASRRAEAFF | TGTGCCAGCAGAAGGGCTGAAGCTTTCTTT
NA | NA | TRBJ2-7 | TRBV2 | CASSEREGYEQYF | TGTGCCAGCAGTGAAAGGGAAGGCTACGAGCAGTACTTC
NA | NA | TRBJ1-1 | TRBV29-1 | CSVAGQTLNTEAFF | TGCAGCGTTGCTGGGCAGACGCTAAACACTGAAGCTTTCTTT
once | NA | TRBJ1-1 | TRBV14 | CASTRELVGTEAFF | TGTGCCAGCACCCGCGAACTGGTGGGCACTGAAGCTTTCTTT
NA | NA | TRBJ2-5 | TRBV19 | CASSIGAGETQYF | TGTGCCAGTAGTATAGGCGCTGGGGAGACCCAGTACTTC
NA | TRBD2 | TRBJ2-7 | TRBV3-1/TRBV3-2 | CASSRLAGALGEQYF | TGTGCCAGCAGCCGACTAGCGGGAGCCCTAGGGGAGCAGTACTTC
NA | NA | TRBJ1-6 | TRBV3-1/TRBV3-2 | CASSQGSPLHF | TGTGCCAGCAGCCAGGGCTCACCCCTCCACTTT
NA | NA | TRBJ2-4 | TRBV7-8 | CASSPKTGSKNIQYF | TGTGCCAGCAGCCCTAAAACAGGGTCCAAAAACATTCAGTACTTC
NA | NA | TRBJ1-6 | TRBV12-3/TRBV12-4 | CASSQAGPPLHF | TGTGCCAGCAGCCAGGCGGGCCCACCCCTCCACTTT
NA | NA | TRBJ1-5 | TRBV7-9 | CASSLSGAVNQPQHF | TGTGCCAGCAGCTTATCGGGGGCGGTAAATCAGCCCCAGCATTTT
NA | NA | TRBJ2-7 | TRBV7-2 | CASSSTATSYEQYF | TGTGCCAGCAGCTCTACCGCCACCTCCTACGAGCAGTACTTC
NA | NA | TRBJ2-3 | TRBV11-3 | CASSLRQSGGTDTQYF | TGTGCCAGCAGCCTACGACAGTCGGGGGGCACAGATACGCAGTATTTT
NA | TRBD1 | TRBJ2-1 | TRBV7-9 | CASSLSGQGASEQFF | TGTGCCAGCAGCTTATCCGGACAGGGGGCATCTGAGCAGTTCTTC
once | NA | TRBJ2-3 | TRBV30 | CAWSPTGTKRGDTQYF | TGTGCCTGGAGTCCCACCGGGACAAAGAGGGGAGATACGCAGTATTTT
NA | NA | TRBJ2-2 | TRBV19 | CASSIGGVTGELFF | TGTGCCAGTAGTATAGGCGGGGTCACCGGGGAGCTGTTTTTT
NA | TRBD2 | TRBJ2-1 | TRBV6-2/TRBV6-3 | CASSLLAGGPDEQFF | TGTGCCAGCAGCCTCCTAGCGGGGGGGCCAGATGAGCAGTTCTTC
NA | TRBD1 | TRBJ1-5 | TRBV27 | CASRKGQINQPQHF | TGTGCCAGCAGAAAGGGACAGATAAATCAGCCCCAGCATTTT
NA | TRBD2 | TRBJ2-7 | TRBV6-6 | CASKVAGPYEQYF | TGTGCCAGCAAAGTAGCGGGGCCTTACGAGCAGTACTTC
few | NA | TRBJ2-7 | TRBV6-2/TRBV6-3 | CASSPPPTSSYEQYF | TGTGCCAGCAGTCCCCCCCCAACGTCCTCCTACGAGCAGTACTTC
once | NA | TRBJ1-1 | TRBV3-1/TRBV3-2 | CASSQDRQSEAFF | TGTGCCAGCAGCCAAGATCGACAGTCTGAAGCTTTCTTT
NA | TRBD1 | TRBJ1-2 | TRBV3-1/TRBV3-2 | CASSQRDSINYGYTF | TGTGCCAGCAGCCAAAGGGACAGTATAAACTATGGCTACACCTTC
NA | TRBD2 | TRBJ2-1 | TRBV7-6 | CASSPRLRGSSYNEQFF | TGTGCCAGCAGCCCCCGGTTGCGGGGGTCCTCCTACAATGAGCAGTTCTTC
NA | NA | TRBJ2-1 | TRBV20-1 | CSASLGAPQFF | TGCAGTGCTAGTTTGGGGGCGCCTCAGTTCTTC
NA | NA | TRBJ1-4 | TRBV4-2 | CASSQDGGGPNEKLFF | TGTGCCAGCAGCCAAGATGGAGGGGGGCCTAATGAAAAACTGTTTTTT
NA | TRBD1 | TRBJ1-2 | TRBV30 | CAWNRDREAGYTF | TGTGCCTGGAATAGGGACAGGGAGGCTGGCTACACCTTC